The rows below give T cell receptor beta chains drawn from one sample of a study of control samples from healthy donors and cancer patients. Profiled with immunoSEQ multiplex PCR; TCRdb holds only in-frame clones, not every one. The sample includes approximately 79,000 clones, approximately 91% seen only once; the top ten take approximately 7.2%. Material for sequencing was blood. These receptors were taken from a man aged 45 to 65 in good health. Both conserved end residues are part of each CDR3. D genes are given only for firm matches. The size field is filled for only some rows; it gives once, few, many or a size class.

TRBJ2-5 | TRBV5-1 | NA | NA | CASSLGRGLETQYF | TGCGCCAGCAGCTTGGGAAGGGGCTTGGAGACCCAGTACTTC
TRBJ1-3 | TRBV4-1 | NA | NA | CASSQVPGGPISGNTIYF | TGCGCCAGCAGCCAAGTCCCGGGGGGGCCCATCTCTGGAAACACCATATATTTT
TRBJ2-5 | TRBV20-1 | NA | NA | CSASSLAPSSQETQYF | TGCAGTGCTAGTTCCCTAGCGCCCTCCTCCCAAGAGACCCAGTACTTC
TRBJ2-1 | TRBV7-8 | TRBD2 | NA | CASSLARFGLAGAGRYNEQFF | TGTGCCAGCAGCTTAGCACGTTTCGGGCTAGCGGGGGCAGGGCGGTACAATGAGCAGTTCTTC
TRBJ1-5 | TRBV30 | TRBD1 | few | CAWSGQGKSQPQHF | TGTGCCTGGAGCGGACAGGGGAAATCTCAGCCCCAGCATTTT
TRBJ1-2 | TRBV4-3 | NA | NA | CASSQDRLAYTF | TGCGCCAGCAGCCAAGATCGTTTGGCGTACACCTTC
TRBJ2-2 | TRBV4-3 | NA | NA | CASSQDWGAGELFF | TGCGCCAGCAGCCAAGATTGGGGTGCCGGGGAGCTGTTTTTT
TRBJ1-2 | TRBV12-3/TRBV12-4 | NA | once | CASSLGIYGYTF | TGTGCCAGCAGTTTAGGTATCTATGGCTACACCTTC
TRBJ2-7 | TRBV6-5 | NA | NA | CATSGQGGYEQYF | TGTGCCACTTCCGGCCAGGGAGGCTACGAGCAGTACTTC
TRBJ2-5 | TRBV10-3 | TRBD1 | NA | CAIRKTGQGEKETQYF | TGTGCCATCAGAAAAACGGGACAGGGGGAGAAAGAGACCCAGTACTTC
TRBJ1-2 | TRBV6-2/TRBV6-3 | NA | NA | CASSPRDESNYGYTF | TGTGCCAGCAGCCCGCGGGACGAATCTAACTATGGCTACACCTTC
TRBJ1-1 | TRBV3-1/TRBV3-2 | NA | once | CASSLRDTEAFF | TGTGCCAGCAGCCTCAGAGACACTGAAGCTTTCTTT
TRBJ2-3 | TRBV29-1 | TRBD1 | NA | CSVEGRGYTDTQYF | TGCAGCGTTGAGGGCAGGGGGTACACAGATACGCAGTATTTT
TRBJ2-2 | TRBV18 | NA | once | CASSPMRGNTGELFF | TGTGCCAGCTCACCAATGAGGGGTAACACCGGGGAGCTGTTTTTT
TRBJ2-7 | TRBV7-2 | NA | NA | CASSLTRGTRTAYEQYF | TGTGCCAGCAGCTTAACTCGTGGAACCCGCACCGCATACGAGCAGTACTTC
TRBJ1-6 | TRBV9 | NA | once | CASSYDVSPLHF | TGTGCCAGCAGCTATGATGTTTCACCCCTCCACTTT
TRBJ2-1 | TRBV6-6 | TRBD2 | NA | CASSYSSGGVYNEQFF | TGTGCCAGCAGTTACTCCAGCGGGGGTGTATACAATGAGCAGTTCTTC
TRBJ1-2 | TRBV7-3 | NA | NA | CASSLMDRINYGYTF | TGTGCCAGCAGCTTAATGGACAGAATTAACTATGGCTACACCTTC